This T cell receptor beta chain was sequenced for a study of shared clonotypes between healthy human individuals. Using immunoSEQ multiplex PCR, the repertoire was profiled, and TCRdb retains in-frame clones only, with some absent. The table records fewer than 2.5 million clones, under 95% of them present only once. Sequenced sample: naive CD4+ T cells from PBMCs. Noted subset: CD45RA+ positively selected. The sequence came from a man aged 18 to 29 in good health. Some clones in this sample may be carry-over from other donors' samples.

This CDR3 reads CAIKRLGQADEKLFF. CDR3 DNA sequence: TGTGCCATCAAAAGATTAGGACAGGCGGATGAAAAACTGTTTTTT. This chain joins TRBV6-5 and TRBJ1-4, with 7 bases that match TRBD1. The CDR3 runs 15 residues. Germline values: CDR1 MNHEY, CDR2 SVGAGI. V shed 10 bases, J shed 6 bases, and the junction held 14 bases outside the gene matches.